This section outlines one TCR beta chain sequence together with its context. There are a few counts of this clonotype. This receptor's antigen is unknown. The record has no base qualities; no much larger clone is one base away. This sample is part of a study of T-cell memory formation after mild COVID-19 (dated by TCRdb to the early 2020s). Regarding the study in general: TCR sequence clusters from the two donors were found to be largely donor specific. In two donors, T-cell clones that expanded and contracted after mild COVID-19 were followed by sequencing TCRalpha and TCRbeta repertoires longitudinally. The cohort was made up of two young adult volunteers, one female and one male, who were previously healthy. Overall study outcomes, separate from this receptor: The study covered only a couple of mild cases, and larger cohorts including severe cases with pre-infection samples were considered necessary. Whether the second-wave clones peaking on day 37 were SARS-CoV-2 specific was not confirmed. The detection of some responding clones in pre-infection memory suggests that pre-existing cross-reactive memory T cells joined the SARS-CoV-2 response. Contracting CD4+ clones turned up mainly in the CM and EM memory subsets, whereas EMRA was where CD8+ clones were enriched. Clones that contracted from day 15 to 85 showed balanced CD4/CD8 phenotypes, whereas a second wave of clones that expanded from day 15 to 37 leaned towards CD4+.

CDR1 and CDR2 (SGHTA, FQGTGA) derive from the germline V gene. From cysteine to phenylalanine, the CDR3 is 14 amino acids long. Just CDR3 DNA is preserved here, 42 bases in frame from base 1. V is reduced by 5 bases and J by 4 bases, leaving a spacing of 12 bases between them. PBMCs were isolated by Ficoll-Paque density gradient centrifugation. The data were produced on an Illumina NovaSeq 6000. TCRalpha and TCRbeta cDNA libraries were constructed by 5'RACE with constant-segment primers, with sample barcodes and unique molecular identifiers being introduced. RNA was extracted from every sample with Trizol reagent. Library amplification was performed in two PCR steps, and a second sample barcode and Illumina TruSeq adapters were introduced in the second step. The libraries were sequenced on an Illumina NovaSeq using 2 x 150 bp paired-end reads. Processing in the source paper ran as follows. With migec v1.2.7, reads were demultiplexed and then collapsed into UMI-guided consensus sequences. Using mixcr v2.1.11, UMI consensuses were aligned to TRA and TRB V and J templates and then assembled into clonotypes. A clonotype was counted as expanded or contracted only if both edgeR and NoisET called the change significant, with noise models trained on biological replicates. edgeR calls used a false discovery rate-adjusted p below 0.01 and a log2 fold-change threshold of 1. As an exploratory analysis of dynamics, max-normalized trajectories of the 1000 most abundant clonotypes were examined with PCA combined with hierarchical clustering. Each responding clone was given a CD4 or CD8 phenotype based on the CD4+ and CD8+ repertoires, which had been sequenced separately. TCRdb ran its own pipeline on the public reads, namely fastp trimming at Q25 and MiXCR clone calling, and kept in-frame beta chains. Each CDR3 protein gets just one entry, which takes the most common genes and DNA from the rows behind it. The V and J calls come from TCRdb's annotation, not from the publication. Recorded for this sample are under 300,000 distinct CDR3 sequences; roughly 8.2% of them occurred a single time. In total, the top ten clones hold less than 25% of the sample.

Sequenced: PBMCs or a T cell subset sorted from them (not recorded which). This TCR derives from a man younger than 35 who had mild COVID-19 (a few samples of this study predate the infection). The sample titles of this study are shuffled in the database, so cell type and time point are left out; the donor was told from shared clones. The chain is made from TRBV7-3 and TRBJ2-1; 6 matching bases give a weak D call of TRBD2. The DNA sequence is as follows: TGTGCCAGCAGCCCGGGGGTGTCATACAATGAGCAGTTCTTC. Protein translation: CASSPGVSYNEQFF.